This is a list of T cell receptor beta chains from one sample in a study of shared clonotypes between healthy human individuals. Method: immunoSEQ multiplex PCR; TCRdb's copy keeps in-frame clones and lacks some. The sample lists about 120,000 clones; 55% to 70% were seen once. The material sequenced was memory CD8+ T cells sorted from blood. All receptors come from a woman under 40 in good health. Both conserved end residues are part of each CDR3. The D gene is left open where the match is weak. Part of the rows lack a size; the others show once, few, many or a class for expanded clones.

d_gene: -
j_gene: TRBJ2-1
v_gene: TRBV25-1
abundance: -
CDR3nt: TGTGCCAGCAGTGATCGAGCGGGCGGGGAGCAGTTCTTC
CDR3aa: CASSDRAGGEQFF

d_gene: -
j_gene: TRBJ2-7
v_gene: TRBV18
abundance: -
CDR3nt: TGTGCCAGCTCACCACCGGGAAATAAATGGTACGAGCAGTACTTC
CDR3aa: CASSPPGNKWYEQYF

d_gene: -
j_gene: TRBJ1-2
v_gene: TRBV29-1
abundance: -
CDR3nt: TGCAGCGTTGAATCCGCCTATGGCTACACCTTC
CDR3aa: CSVESAYGYTF

d_gene: -
j_gene: TRBJ1-2
v_gene: TRBV29-1
abundance: -
CDR3nt: TGCAGCGCTCTGAGTGCGTTACGCTTTGGCTACACCTTC
CDR3aa: CSALSALRFGYTF

d_gene: -
j_gene: TRBJ1-5
v_gene: TRBV28
abundance: -
CDR3nt: TGTGCCAGCAGTCGGGGGGCGGTGGGCAATCAGCCCCAGCATTTT
CDR3aa: CASSRGAVGNQPQHF

d_gene: -
j_gene: TRBJ2-3
v_gene: TRBV11-2
abundance: -
CDR3nt: TGTGCCAGCAGCTTAAACGCGGCAGATACGCAGTATTTT
CDR3aa: CASSLNAADTQYF

d_gene: TRBD1
j_gene: TRBJ1-1
v_gene: TRBV29-1
abundance: few
CDR3nt: TGCAGCGTACTCATTCCCCTTGAGACAGGGCCTGAAGCTTTCTTT
CDR3aa: CSVLIPLETGPEAFF

d_gene: -
j_gene: TRBJ1-2
v_gene: TRBV25-1
abundance: -
CDR3nt: TGTGCCAGCAGTGAATCAGTCGGAGCAGGGGTGAACTATGGCTACACCTTC
CDR3aa: CASSESVGAGVNYGYTF

d_gene: -
j_gene: TRBJ2-6
v_gene: TRBV4-1
abundance: -
CDR3nt: TGCGCCAGCAGCGGGCCGTGGGGGACCCCTTTTAGAGACTCTGGGGCCAACGTCCTGACTTTC
CDR3aa: CASSGPWGTPFRDSGANVLTF

d_gene: TRBD1
j_gene: TRBJ1-1
v_gene: TRBV15
abundance: -
CDR3nt: TGTGCCACCAGCTTAAGACAGGGGGGCACTGAAGCTTTCTTT
CDR3aa: CATSLRQGGTEAFF

d_gene: TRBD2
j_gene: TRBJ2-1
v_gene: TRBV15
abundance: -
CDR3nt: TGTGCCACCAGCAATCCGGGACTAGACTACAATGAGCAGTTCTTC
CDR3aa: CATSNPGLDYNEQFF

d_gene: -
j_gene: TRBJ2-5
v_gene: TRBV6-5
abundance: -
CDR3nt: TGTGCCAGCAGTAATGACGTCCAAGAGACCCAGTACTTC
CDR3aa: CASSNDVQETQYF

d_gene: TRBD1
j_gene: TRBJ2-7
v_gene: TRBV10-2
abundance: -
CDR3nt: TGCGCCAGCAGTGGACAGGGGTGGTACGAGCAGTACTTC
CDR3aa: CASSGQGWYEQYF

d_gene: -
j_gene: TRBJ1-1
v_gene: TRBV5-1
abundance: -
CDR3nt: TGCGCCAGCAGTCAGGGGTCGAACACTGAAGCTTTCTTT
CDR3aa: CASSQGSNTEAFF

d_gene: -
j_gene: TRBJ2-7
v_gene: TRBV11-2
abundance: -
CDR3nt: TGTGCCAGCAGCCCGGGACTCTCCTACGAGCAGTACTTC
CDR3aa: CASSPGLSYEQYF

d_gene: TRBD1
j_gene: TRBJ2-1
v_gene: TRBV19
abundance: -
CDR3nt: TGTGCCAGTAGCCCTCCAGGAGGGACAGGGATTTACAATGAGCAGTTCTTC
CDR3aa: CASSPPGGTGIYNEQFF

d_gene: -
j_gene: TRBJ2-7
v_gene: TRBV5-1
abundance: -
CDR3nt: TGCGCCAGCAGCCCCGGTTTAACCTACGAGTACTTC
CDR3aa: CASSPGLTYEYF

d_gene: -
j_gene: TRBJ1-2
v_gene: TRBV7-2
abundance: -
CDR3nt: TGTGCCAGCAGTCGGAAGACGGAGTCTTTGAGCTACACCTTC
CDR3aa: CASSRKTESLSYTF